Given below is one TCR beta chain in context. What it binds is not known. This sample was included in a study of OX40 agonist ivuxolimab in advanced cancers. Some clones are missing from TCRdb's copy, which holds only in-frame ones; the method was immunoSEQ multiplex PCR. Of more than 65,000 clones in the sample, nearly 90% were seen once. This CDR3 spans 14 amino acids. Germline lookup yields CDR1 SGHVS and CDR2 FQNEAQ. The V gene lost 5 bases and the J gene lost 8 bases, with 15 bases spanning the gap. Study-wide points: Dosing at 0.1 to 3.0 mg/kg was accompanied by clonal expansion of CD4+ and CD8+ blood T cells by week 6.

The J gene is TRBJ1-4, the V gene TRBV7-8; D ambiguous. This clonotype was obtained from an adult with an advanced solid tumor such as melanoma, head and neck, liver or kidney cancer. Here the sequenced sample was CD4+ or CD8+ T cells sorted from blood, taken in a trial of the OX40 agonist ivuxolimab. CDR3 residues: CASSPRSSGEKLFF. In DNA, the CDR3 is TGTGCCAGCAGCCCACGGTCCTCGGGGGAAAAACTGTTTTTT.